A selection of T cell receptor beta chains follows, all from one sample in a study of T cells in Graves' hyperthyroidism and ophthalmopathy. TCRdb used MiXCR to reprocess the multiplex PCR reads, holding one entry per CDR3 protein. Among under 400,000 distinct CDR3 sequences listed, around 13% were seen once. Input material: blood. Receptor source: an older woman with Graves' hyperthyroidism. The CDR3 runs from the conserved cysteine through the conserved F or W. Fields, in order: clone size, J gene, V gene, D gene, CDR3 protein, CDR3 DNA. D genes are given only for firm matches. Clone size appears in some rows only: once, few, many, or a class for an expanded clone.

.	TRBJ2-4	TRBV20-1	.	CSAPRSRTQKNIQYF	TGCAGTGCGCCGAGATCTCGGACACAAAAAAACATTCAGTACTTC
many	TRBJ2-3	TRBV6-2/TRBV6-3	TRBD2	CASSYNVGTRLDTQYF	TGTGCCAGCAGTTACAACGTGGGGACTAGGCTTGATACGCAGTATTTT
.	TRBJ2-1	TRBV19	.	CASSIAPTREQFF	TGTGCCAGTAGTATAGCCCCAACAAGGGAGCAGTTCTTC
few	TRBJ2-1	TRBV19	.	CASSMAGFNEQFF	TGTGCCAGTAGTATGGCAGGATTTAATGAGCAGTTCTTC
many	TRBJ2-7	TRBV4-2	.	CASSHDVVARYEQYF	TGTGCCAGCAGTCATGACGTCGTAGCGAGATACGAGCAGTACTTC
.	TRBJ1-2	TRBV6-1	.	CASSYWGVGYTF	TGTGCCAGCAGTTATTGGGGGGTCGGCTACACCTTC
.	TRBJ2-2	TRBV24-1	TRBD2	CATSDLGLAGGTNTGELFF	TGTGCCACCAGTGATCTCGGACTAGCGGGAGGAACGAACACCGGGGAGCTGTTTTTT
few	TRBJ2-5	TRBV5-4	TRBD2	CASSFGGRLAGVKTQYF	TGTGCCAGCAGCTTTGGGGGACGACTAGCGGGTGTTAAGACCCAGTACTTC
many	TRBJ2-3	TRBV12-3/TRBV12-4	TRBD2	CASSFGLAVYTDTQYF	TGTGCCAGCAGTTTTGGACTAGCGGTTTACACAGATACGCAGTATTTT
.	TRBJ2-4	TRBV11-2	.	CASTRATKNIQYF	TGTGCCAGCACAAGGGCGACCAAAAACATTCAGTACTTC
many	TRBJ2-3	TRBV20-1	.	CSALGTDTQYF	TGCAGTGCCCTGGGGACAGATACGCAGTATTTT